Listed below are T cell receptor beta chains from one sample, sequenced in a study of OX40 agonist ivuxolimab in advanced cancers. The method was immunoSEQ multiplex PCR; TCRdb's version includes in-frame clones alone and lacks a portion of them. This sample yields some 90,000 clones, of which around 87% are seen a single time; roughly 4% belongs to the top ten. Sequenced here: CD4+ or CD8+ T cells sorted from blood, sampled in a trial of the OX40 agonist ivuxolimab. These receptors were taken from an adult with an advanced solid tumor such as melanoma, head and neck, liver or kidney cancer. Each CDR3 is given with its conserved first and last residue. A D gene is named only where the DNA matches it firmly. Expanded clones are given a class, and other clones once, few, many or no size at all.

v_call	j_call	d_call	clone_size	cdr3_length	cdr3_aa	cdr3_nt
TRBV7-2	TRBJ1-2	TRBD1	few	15	CASSLVGDRGHGYTF	TGTGCCAGCAGCTTAGTTGGGGACAGGGGGCATGGCTACACCTTC
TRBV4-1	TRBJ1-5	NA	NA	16	CASSQGLQGLNQPQHF	TGCGCCAGCAGCCAAGGTTTGCAGGGGCTGAATCAGCCCCAGCATTTT
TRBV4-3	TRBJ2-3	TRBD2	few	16	CASSPGLAGDADTQYF	TGCGCCAGCAGCCCGGGACTAGCGGGAGACGCAGATACGCAGTATTTT
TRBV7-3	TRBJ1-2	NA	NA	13	CASSLGSYYGYTF	TGTGCCAGCAGCTTAGGCAGCTACTATGGCTACACCTTC
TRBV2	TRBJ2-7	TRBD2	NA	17	CASRAGLAGGIVYEQYF	TGTGCCAGCAGGGCGGGACTAGCGGGAGGGATTGTCTACGAGCAGTACTTC
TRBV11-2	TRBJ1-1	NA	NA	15	CASSLQGPAGTEAFF	TGTGCCAGCAGCCTTCAGGGGCCGGCGGGCACTGAAGCTTTCTTT
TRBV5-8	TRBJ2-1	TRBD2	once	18	CASSSFANSGRALNEQFF	TGTGCCAGCAGCTCCTTCGCGAATAGCGGGAGGGCCCTCAATGAGCAGTTCTTC
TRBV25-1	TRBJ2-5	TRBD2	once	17	CASSDGTSGRYRETQYF	TGTGCCAGCAGTGATGGGACTAGCGGGAGATATAGGGAGACCCAGTACTTC
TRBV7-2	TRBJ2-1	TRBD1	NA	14	CASSLNRGDNEQFF	TGTGCCAGCAGCTTAAACAGGGGAGACAATGAGCAGTTCTTC
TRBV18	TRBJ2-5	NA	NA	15	CASSPLAGPQETQYF	TGTGCCAGCTCACCTTTAGCTGGGCCCCAAGAGACCCAGTACTTC
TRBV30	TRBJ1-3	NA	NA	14	CAWSPVDPGNTIYF	TGTGCCTGGAGCCCCGTAGACCCTGGAAACACCATATATTTT
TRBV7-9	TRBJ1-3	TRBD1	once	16	CASSYGDRGSGNTIYF	TGTGCCAGCAGCTATGGGGACAGGGGTTCTGGAAACACCATATATTTT
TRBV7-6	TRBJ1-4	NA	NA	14	CASSLGTGREKLFF	TGTGCCAGCAGCTTAGGGACGGGACGGGAAAAACTGTTTTTT
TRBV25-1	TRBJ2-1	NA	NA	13	CASSEFGYNEQFF	TGTGCCAGCAGTGAATTTGGTTACAATGAGCAGTTCTTC
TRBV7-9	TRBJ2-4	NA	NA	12	CASSLEENIQYF	TGTGCCAGCAGCTTAGAAGAGAACATTCAGTACTTC
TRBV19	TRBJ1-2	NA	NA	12	CATTAGSYGYTF	TGTGCCACCACCGCCGGCTCCTATGGCTACACCTTC
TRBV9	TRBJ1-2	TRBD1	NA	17	CASSPTATRQGGDGYTF	TGTGCCAGCAGCCCTACCGCCACTAGACAGGGAGGTGATGGCTACACCTTC
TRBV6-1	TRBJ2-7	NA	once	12	CATTGVGYEQYF	TGTGCCACCACGGGTGTTGGCTACGAGCAGTACTTC
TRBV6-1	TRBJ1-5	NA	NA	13	CASSLEGDQPQHF	TGTGCCAGCAGCCTCGAGGGGGACCAGCCCCAGCATTTT
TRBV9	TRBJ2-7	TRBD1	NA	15	CASSVETGVLGEQYF	TGTGCCAGCAGCGTAGAGACAGGGGTGTTGGGAGAGCAGTACTTC
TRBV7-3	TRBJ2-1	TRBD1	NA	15	CASSSPGQGSNEQFF	TGTGCCAGCAGCTCCCCGGGACAGGGAAGCAATGAGCAGTTCTTC
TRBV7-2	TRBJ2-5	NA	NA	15	CASSLVRAIQETQYF	TGTGCCAGCAGCTTAGTAAGGGCTATCCAAGAGACCCAGTACTTC